This passage covers 24 T cell receptor beta chains from one sample sequenced in a study of CD8 T cells in Susac syndrome. An amount of RNA that ranged from roughly 0.5 to 1 ug was reverse transcribed with random hexamers. One entry per CDR3 protein results from TCRdb running MiXCR on the immunoSEQ multiplex PCR reads. Found here are over 200,000 distinct CDR3 sequences, approximately 95% of them singletons; the top ten hold 0.07% to 0.095%. Specimen: CD4+ T cells from PBMCs. Receptor source: a human donor with multiple sclerosis.

The gene calls are TRBV7-2 and TRBJ1-6; D not certain. The germline gives CDR1 SGHTA, CDR2 FQGNSA. The CDR3 contains 16 residues. Trimming cost V 4 bases and J 3 bases, with 13 bases left between them. This chain's CDR3 is CASSSERSLYNSPLHF. As DNA, the CDR3 is TGTGCCAGCAGCTCCGAACGTAGTCTCTATAATTCACCCCTCCACTTT.

The sample holds one count of this clonotype. This rearrangement joins TRBV11-1 to TRBJ2-6, with D unclear. This CDR3 contains 16 residues. Trimming removed 1 base at V and 0 bases at J, with 7 bases between. Germline V gene data show CDR1 as SGHAT and CDR2 as FQDESV (reference sequence). The CDR3 DNA sequence: TGTGCCAGCAGCTTAGTGGGGATCTCTGGGGCCAACGTCCTGACTTTC. Translating it yields CASSLVGISGANVLTF.

The DNA of the CDR3 is TGCGCCAGCAGCCAAGAGGGACAGGCGGTCAGGGAGCAGTTCTTC. Translated: CASSQEGQAVREQFF. The V gene is TRBV4-1, the J gene TRBJ2-1; 8 bases agree with TRBD1. From germline, CDR1 is MGHRA and CDR2 YSYEKL. The CDR3 extends over 15 amino acids. Trimming cost V 0 bases and J 10 bases; bases outside gene matches: 8.

This clonotype was seen a single time. The CDR3 bases are TGTGCCAGCAGCTTGGGTGGGACACTTCTCGGCCACGAGCAGTACTTC. It specifies CASSLGGTLLGHEQYF. The chain has TRBV5-4 and TRBJ2-7; weak D call: TRBD1 (6 bases). The CDR3 has 16 residues. Germline CDR1 reads SGHNT; CDR2 reads YYREEE (reference sequence). Trimming shortened V by 0 bases and J by 5 bases, and 18 bases separated the two germline ends.

This clonotype turned up a few times. The junction shows a germline mismatch at one end, possibly a read error. The chain carries TRBV29-1 and TRBJ2-1; 9 bases align to TRBD1. This CDR3 spans 13 amino acids. From germline, CDR1 is SQVTM and CDR2 ANQGSEA. The CDR3 region is CSVEATGGNEQFF. The CDR3 nucleotides read TGCAGCGTGGAAGCGACAGGGGGAAATGAGCAGTTCTTC.

The chain employs TRBV7-2 and TRBJ1-5, with 8 bases matching TRBD1. The germline V gene encodes CDR1 SGHTA and CDR2 FQGNSA. Trimming took 5 bases from V and 6 from J; bases not matched to a gene: 6. CDR3 size: 14 residues. The CDR3 DNA reads TGTGCCAGCAGCGCAGGACAGGGCGGTCAGCCCCAGCATTTT. The encoded protein is CASSAGQGGQPQHF.

The chain employs TRBV30 and TRBJ2-3; D is unresolved. V lost 1 base, J lost 2 bases, and 10 bases lay in between. The CDR3 spans 14 residues. The germline gives CDR1 GTSNPN, CDR2 SVGIG (reference sequence). The chain's CDR3 is CAWSANYITDTQYF. The CDR3 DNA sequence: TGTGCCTGGAGTGCTAACTACATCACAGATACGCAGTATTTT. The full variable domain, with the rest looked up from reference TRBV30 and TRBJ2-3, is SQTIHQWPATLVQPVGSPLSLECTVEGTSNPNLYWYRQAAGRGLQLLFYSVGIGQISSEVPQNLSASRPQDRQFILSSKKLLLSDSGFYLCAWSANYITDTQYFGPGTRLTVL.

The chain recombines TRBV5-6 with TRBJ1-1; perhaps TRBD1 as D (5 bases). The CDR3 spans 17 residues. Trimming removed 4 bases from V and 6 bases from J, with 25 bases in between. Per the germline V gene, CDR1 is SGHDT and CDR2 is YYEEEE. In nucleotides, the CDR3 is TGTGCCAGCAGCAAGAGTAAGAGGACACTCTTCCCGCCTGAAGCTTTCTTT. Protein: CASSKSKRTLFPPEAFF.

V usage is TRBV24-1 and J usage is TRBJ2-7; no clear D. The CDR3 loop spans 16 amino acids. The V end lost 8 bases, the J end lost 0 bases, and 19 bases lay between the germline ends. Germline CDR1 KGHDR, CDR2 SFDVKD. CDR3 in amino acids: CATTTLRHKPSYEQYF. The CDR3 DNA sequence: TGTGCCACCACTACCCTTCGTCACAAACCCTCCTACGAGCAGTACTTC.

This chain uses TRBV9 with TRBJ2-7, with D perhaps matching TRBD2 (5 bases). The V end lost 4 bases, the J end lost 5 bases, and 16 bases lay between the germline ends. The germline V gene encodes CDR1 SGDLS and CDR2 YYNGEE. The CDR3 runs 14 residues. In nucleotides, the CDR3 is TGTGCCAGCAGCCCAGGAACCCTAGCCAACGAGCAGTACTTC. Translating gives CASSPGTLANEQYF.

The chain has TRBV27 and TRBJ1-5; 9 bases are shared with TRBD1. The trim removed 7 bases at V and 7 bases at J, leaving 14 bases unmatched. CDR1 is MNHEY and CDR2 is SMNVEV in the germline V gene (reference sequence). The CDR3 runs 16 residues. The CDR3 sequence is CASTPLSTGGEQPQHF. CDR3 bases: TGTGCCAGCACCCCATTAAGTACAGGGGGCGAGCAGCCCCAGCATTTT.

The chain has TRBV4-1 and TRBJ1-1; weak D call: TRBD1 (5 bases). V lost 4 bases to trimming and J lost 1 base, with 13 bases between them. Germline assignment: CDR1 MGHRA and CDR2 YSYEKL. The CDR3 length is 15 residues. In DNA, the CDR3 is TGCGCCAGCAGCCTAGCGGGACGGCAGAACACTGAAGCTTTCTTT. This encodes CASSLAGRQNTEAFF.

V and J are TRBV30 and TRBJ1-2, with a weak D call TRBD1 (6 bases). Germline V gives CDR1 GTSNPN, CDR2 SVGIG (reference sequence). The CDR3 runs 11 residues. Trimming took off 0 bases at V and 12 bases at J, with 11 bases between the two ends. In DNA, the CDR3 is TGTGCCTGGAGTGTAGGGGGGCACCACACCTTC. Its translation is CAWSVGGHHTF.

The V gene is TRBV5-6, the J gene TRBJ2-7, with D tentatively TRBD1 (6 bases). Per the germline V gene, CDR1 is SGHDT and CDR2 is YYEEEE. Trimming took off 3 bases at V and 3 bases at J, with 10 bases between the two ends. The CDR3 is 13 residues long. The CDR3 reads CASSSGQFYEQYF. CDR3 DNA sequence: TGTGCCAGCAGCTCCGGACAGTTCTACGAGCAGTACTTC.

This clonotype has a single count. This rearrangement joins TRBV15 to TRBJ2-1, with 8 bases fitting TRBD1. Looked up from germline, CDR1 is LNHNV and CDR2 is YYDKDF (reference sequence). After removal of 0 bases from V and 9 bases from J, the junction contained 7 bases not matched to a gene. CDR3 length: 15 amino acids. The CDR3 spells CATSRDRPQGGEQFF. CDR3 nucleotide sequence: TGTGCCACCAGCAGAGACCGACCACAGGGGGGTGAGCAGTTCTTC.

This clonotype showed up just a few times. The chain couples TRBV12-3 or TRBV12-4 to TRBJ1-1; D is uncertain. The V end was cut by 3 bases, the J end by 2 bases, with 10 bases between. This CDR3 is built from 14 residues. Here the CDR3 reads CASSFLLGNTEAFF. CDR3 coding DNA: TGTGCCAGCAGTTTTCTACTAGGAAACACTGAAGCTTTCTTT.

The chain recombines TRBV20-1 with TRBJ2-3; TRBD2 might be the D (5 bases). The germline V gene encodes CDR1 DFQATT and CDR2 SNEGSKA (reference sequence). V lost 0 bases and J 1 base, leaving 11 bases between the germline ends. This CDR3 has 15 residues. CDR3 in amino acids: CSARDLAEGTDTQYF. In DNA form, the CDR3 reads TGCAGTGCTAGAGATCTAGCCGAGGGCACAGATACGCAGTATTTT.

The J gene is TRBJ1-5, the V gene TRBV19; no firm D call. Looked up from germline, CDR1 is LNHDA and CDR2 is SQIVND (reference sequence). This CDR3 region has 13 residues. Trimming stripped 5 bases from V and 4 bases from J, with 9 bases between. This CDR3 reads CASSSTQNQPQHF. CDR3 bases: TGTGCCAGTAGTTCTACACAAAATCAGCCCCAGCATTTT.

The V gene is TRBV3-1, the J gene TRBJ2-7, with unresolved D. Germline CDR1 and CDR2: LGHDT and YNNKEL (reference sequence). The CDR3 covers 13 residues. Trimming pared 2 bases from V and 1 base from J, leaving 6 bases between. CDR3 sequence reads: CASSQPASYEQYF. The CDR3 region has the DNA TGTGCCAGCAGCCAACCAGCGTCCTACGAGCAGTACTTC.

The chain joins TRBV10-3 to TRBJ2-1; D gene uncertain. Trimming took off 6 bases at V and 5 bases at J, with 8 bases between the two ends. The CDR3 is 12 residues long. Germline assignment: CDR1 ENHRY and CDR2 SYGVKD. The CDR3, as DNA: TGTGCCATCAGCGTACTTGACAATGAGCAGTTCTTC. Translating it yields CAISVLDNEQFF.

The CDR3 reads CASSPDRRSYNEQFF. The CDR3 DNA is TGTGCCAGCAGCCCCGACAGAAGATCCTACAATGAGCAGTTCTTC. The chain recombines TRBV6-2 or TRBV6-3 with TRBJ2-1; a possible D gene is TRBD1 (5 bases). V was pared by 6 bases and J by 1 base, with 13 bases between. This CDR3 has 15 residues. Germline V gene lookup returns CDR1 MNHEY and CDR2 SVGEGT.

J is TRBJ1-2 and V is TRBV20-1; D not certain. Deletions cut 2 bases from V and 5 bases from J, with 6 bases between. This CDR3 has 11 residues. The V gene's germline CDR1 is DFQATT and CDR2 SNEGSKA (reference sequence). CDR3 loop: CSARLGYGYTF. CDR3 DNA sequence: TGCAGTGCTAGATTGGGGTATGGCTACACCTTC.

The chain employs TRBV9 and TRBJ2-3; possibly TRBD1 or TRBD2 for D (5 bases each). The V gene lost 0 bases and the J gene lost 2 bases, with 10 bases spanning the gap. The CDR3 runs to 15 residues. CDR1 SGDLS and CDR2 YYNGEE come from the germline V gene. Here the CDR3 reads CASSVDGASTDTQYF. The DNA of the CDR3 is TGTGCCAGCAGCGTAGACGGGGCATCCACAGATACGCAGTATTTT.

This chain joins TRBV12-3 or TRBV12-4 and TRBJ1-6, with D perhaps TRBD1 (5 bases). This CDR3 has 14 residues. Deletions cut 6 bases from V and 7 bases from J, with 13 bases between. DNA of the CDR3: TGTGCCAGCAGCCCGCAGGGTATGAATTCACCCCTCCACTTT. Its translation: CASSPQGMNSPLHF.